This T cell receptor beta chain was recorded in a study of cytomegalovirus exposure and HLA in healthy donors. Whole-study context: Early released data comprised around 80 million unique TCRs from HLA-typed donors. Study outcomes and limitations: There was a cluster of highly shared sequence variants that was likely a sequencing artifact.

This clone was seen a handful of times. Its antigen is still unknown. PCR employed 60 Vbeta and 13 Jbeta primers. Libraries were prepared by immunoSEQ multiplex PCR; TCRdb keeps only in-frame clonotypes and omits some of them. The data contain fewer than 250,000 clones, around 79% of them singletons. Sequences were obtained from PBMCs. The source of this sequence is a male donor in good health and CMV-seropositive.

The CDR3 is CASSLVSWANEGGQRPQHF. CDR3 bases: TGTGCCAGCAGCTTAGTCTCTTGGGCTAACGAGGGTGGTCAGCGGCCCCAGCATTTT. The chain has TRBV7-8 and TRBJ1-5; D is unresolved. CDR1 and CDR2 from the germline V gene are SGHVS and FQNEAQ. There are 19 residues in the CDR3. Trimming took 1 base from V and 9 from J, leaving 28 bases between them.